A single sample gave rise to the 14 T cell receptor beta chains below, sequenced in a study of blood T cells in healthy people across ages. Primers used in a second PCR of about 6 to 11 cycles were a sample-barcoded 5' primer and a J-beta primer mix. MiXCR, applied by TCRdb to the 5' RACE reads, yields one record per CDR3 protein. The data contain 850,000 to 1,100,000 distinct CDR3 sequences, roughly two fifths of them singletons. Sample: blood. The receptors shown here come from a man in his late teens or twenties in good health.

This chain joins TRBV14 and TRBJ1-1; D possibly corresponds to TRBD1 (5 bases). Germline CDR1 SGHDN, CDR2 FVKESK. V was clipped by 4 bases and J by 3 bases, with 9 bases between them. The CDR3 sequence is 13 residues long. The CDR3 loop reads CASSRTKDTEAFF. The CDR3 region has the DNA TGTGCCAGCAGCCGGACAAAAGACACTGAAGCTTTCTTT.

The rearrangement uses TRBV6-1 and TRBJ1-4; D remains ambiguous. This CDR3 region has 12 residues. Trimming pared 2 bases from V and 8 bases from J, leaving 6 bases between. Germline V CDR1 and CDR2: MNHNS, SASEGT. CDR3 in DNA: TGTGCCAGCAGTGAATTTGAGGAAAAACTGTTTTTT. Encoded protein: CASSEFEEKLFF.

The CDR3 region is CASSEDWSYTF. The CDR3 DNA reads TGTGCCAGCAGTGAAGACTGGTCCTACACCTTC. This chain links TRBV6-1 with TRBJ1-2, with no clear D. This CDR3 is built from 11 residues. Deletions cut 1 base from V and 10 bases from J, with 7 bases between. The germline gives CDR1 MNHNS, CDR2 SASEGT.

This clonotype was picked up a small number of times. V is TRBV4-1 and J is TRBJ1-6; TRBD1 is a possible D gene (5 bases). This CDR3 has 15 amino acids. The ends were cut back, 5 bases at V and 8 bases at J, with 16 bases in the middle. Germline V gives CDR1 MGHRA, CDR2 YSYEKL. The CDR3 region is CASSRLGRVDSPLHF. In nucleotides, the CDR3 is TGCGCCAGCAGCAGGTTGGGCAGGGTGGATTCACCCCTCCACTTT.

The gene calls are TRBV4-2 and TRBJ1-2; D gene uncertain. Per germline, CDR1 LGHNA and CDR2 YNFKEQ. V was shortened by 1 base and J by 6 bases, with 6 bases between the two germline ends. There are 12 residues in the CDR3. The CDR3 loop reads CASSQVTDGYTF. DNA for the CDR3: TGTGCCAGCAGCCAAGTTACGGATGGCTACACCTTC.

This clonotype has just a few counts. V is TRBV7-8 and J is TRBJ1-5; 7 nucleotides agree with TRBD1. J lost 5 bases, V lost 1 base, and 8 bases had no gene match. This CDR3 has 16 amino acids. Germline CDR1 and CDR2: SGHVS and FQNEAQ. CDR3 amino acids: CASSLELLTGDQPQHF. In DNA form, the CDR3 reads TGTGCCAGCAGCTTAGAACTGTTAACAGGGGATCAGCCCCAGCATTTT.

The CDR3 DNA follows: TGTGCCAGCAGCGTAGAGGGACAGGGGAATGAGCAGTTCTTC. It codes for CASSVEGQGNEQFF. The V gene is TRBV9, the J gene TRBJ2-1; TRBD1 agrees at 10 bases. This CDR3 contains 14 residues. The germline V gene encodes CDR1 SGDLS and CDR2 YYNGEE. The V and J ends lost 0 bases and 7 bases, in that order; junction bases with no gene match: 1.

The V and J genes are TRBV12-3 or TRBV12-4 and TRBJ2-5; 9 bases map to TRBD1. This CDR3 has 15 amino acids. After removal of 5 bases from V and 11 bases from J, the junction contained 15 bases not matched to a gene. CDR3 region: CASSKPGTGSNEQYF. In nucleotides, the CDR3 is TGTGCCAGCAGTAAACCAGGGACAGGGTCAAATGAGCAGTACTTC.

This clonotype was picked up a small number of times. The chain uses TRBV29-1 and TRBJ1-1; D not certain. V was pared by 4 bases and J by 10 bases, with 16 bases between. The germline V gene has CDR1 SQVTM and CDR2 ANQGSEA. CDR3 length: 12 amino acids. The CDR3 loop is CSVGRQDFGAFF. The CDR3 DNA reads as TGCAGCGTTGGTCGCCAGGATTTCGGAGCTTTCTTT.

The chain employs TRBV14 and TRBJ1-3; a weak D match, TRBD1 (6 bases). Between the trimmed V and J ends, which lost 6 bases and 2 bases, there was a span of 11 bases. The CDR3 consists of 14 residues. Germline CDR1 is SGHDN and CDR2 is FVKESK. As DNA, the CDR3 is TGTGCCAGCAGGAGGACAGCCACTGGAAACACCATATATTTT. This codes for CASRRTATGNTIYF.

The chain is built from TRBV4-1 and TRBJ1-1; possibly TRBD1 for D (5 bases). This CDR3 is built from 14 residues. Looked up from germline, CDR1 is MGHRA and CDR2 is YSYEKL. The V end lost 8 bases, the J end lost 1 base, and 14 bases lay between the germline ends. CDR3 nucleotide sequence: TGCGCCAGCTCAGGGAAGGAAAAGAACACTGAAGCTTTCTTT. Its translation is CASSGKEKNTEAFF.

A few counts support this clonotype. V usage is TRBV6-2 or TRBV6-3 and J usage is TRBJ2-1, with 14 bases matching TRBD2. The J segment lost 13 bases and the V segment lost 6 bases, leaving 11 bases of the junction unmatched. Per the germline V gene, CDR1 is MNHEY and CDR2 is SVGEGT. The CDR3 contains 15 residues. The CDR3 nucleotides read TGTGCCAGCAGCGATACCCGGACTAGCGGGGGGCCACAGTTCTTC. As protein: CASSDTRTSGGPQFF.

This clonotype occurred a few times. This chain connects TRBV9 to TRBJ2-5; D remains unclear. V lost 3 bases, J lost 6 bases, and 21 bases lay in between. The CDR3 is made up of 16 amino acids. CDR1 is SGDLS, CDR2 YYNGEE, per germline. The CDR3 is CASSDSPTLVFQTQYF. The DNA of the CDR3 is TGTGCCAGCAGCGACTCCCCGACACTCGTCTTTCAGACCCAGTACTTC.

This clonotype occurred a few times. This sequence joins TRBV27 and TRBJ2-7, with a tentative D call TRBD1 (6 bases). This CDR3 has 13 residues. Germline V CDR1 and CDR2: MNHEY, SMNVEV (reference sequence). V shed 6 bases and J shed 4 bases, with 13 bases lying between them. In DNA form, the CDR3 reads TGTGCCAGCAGCTGGGACACCAGGTACGAGCAGTACTTC. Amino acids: CASSWDTRYEQYF.